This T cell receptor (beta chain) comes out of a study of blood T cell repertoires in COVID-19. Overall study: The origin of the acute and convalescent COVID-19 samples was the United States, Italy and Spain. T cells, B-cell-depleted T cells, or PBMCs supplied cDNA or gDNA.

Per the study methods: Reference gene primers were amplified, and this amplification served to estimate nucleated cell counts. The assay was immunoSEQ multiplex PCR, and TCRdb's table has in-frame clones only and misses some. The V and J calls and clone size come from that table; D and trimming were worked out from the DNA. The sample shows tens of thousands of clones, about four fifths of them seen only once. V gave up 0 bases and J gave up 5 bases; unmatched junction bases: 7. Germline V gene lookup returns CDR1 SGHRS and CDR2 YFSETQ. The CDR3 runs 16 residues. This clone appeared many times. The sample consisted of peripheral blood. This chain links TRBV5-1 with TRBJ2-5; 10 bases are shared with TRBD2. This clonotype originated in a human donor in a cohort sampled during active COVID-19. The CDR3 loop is CASSLVVAGGGETQYF. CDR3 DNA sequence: TGCGCCAGCAGCTTGGTGGTAGCGGGAGGCGGGGAGACCCAGTACTTC.